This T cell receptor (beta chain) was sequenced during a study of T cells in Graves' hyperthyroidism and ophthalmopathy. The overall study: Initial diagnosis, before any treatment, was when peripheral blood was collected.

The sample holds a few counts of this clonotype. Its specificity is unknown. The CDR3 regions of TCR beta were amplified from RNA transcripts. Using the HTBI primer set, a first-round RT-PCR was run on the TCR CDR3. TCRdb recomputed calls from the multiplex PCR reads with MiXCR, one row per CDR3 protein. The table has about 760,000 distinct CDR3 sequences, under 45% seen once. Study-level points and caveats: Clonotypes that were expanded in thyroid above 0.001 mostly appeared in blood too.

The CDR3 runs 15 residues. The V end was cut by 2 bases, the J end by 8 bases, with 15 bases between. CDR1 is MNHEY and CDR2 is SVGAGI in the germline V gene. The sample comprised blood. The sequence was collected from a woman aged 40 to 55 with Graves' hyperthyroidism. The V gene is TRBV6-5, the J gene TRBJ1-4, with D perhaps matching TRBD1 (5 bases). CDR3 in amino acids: CASSYTGQAEEKLFF. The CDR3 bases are TGTGCCAGCAGTTACACGGGGCAAGCGGAGGAAAAACTGTTTTTT.